Listed below are T cell receptor beta chains from one sample, sequenced in a study of T cell repertoires in cytomegalovirus infection. Their cognate antigens are unknown. TCRdb reanalysed the reads using MiXCR and keeps one entry per CDR3 protein. The sample yields about 150,000 distinct CDR3 sequences, about 32% seen once. Sequenced material: CD8+ T cells from cultured PBMCs, taken from culture after CMV antigen stimulation. The receptors originated from a human donor in good health (CMV status not recorded). Some clones in this sample may be carry-over from other donors' samples. Each CDR3 is given with its conserved first and last residue. Each record gives: CDR3 DNA, CDR3 protein, J gene, V gene, D gene, clone size. The D gene is left open where the match is weak. For some rows the clone size is stated as once, few or many, or as a class when expanded; others skip it.

TGTGCCAGCGCCGACAGGGGGGACGAGCAGTACTTC	CASADRGDEQYF	TRBJ2-7	TRBV28	TRBD1	.
TGTGCCAGTATCATAGAAGGGGGCGGGAACACTGAAGCTTTCTTT	CASIIEGGGNTEAFF	TRBJ1-1	TRBV19	TRBD1	.
TGTGCCAGCAGTTTCGGGGGCTACACCTTC	CASSFGGYTF	TRBJ1-2	TRBV12-3/TRBV12-4	.	.
TGTGCCAGCCCCTTTCCCCTAGCGGGAGGGGATAAAAACATTCAGTACTTC	CASPFPLAGGDKNIQYF	TRBJ2-4	TRBV6-6	TRBD2	.
TGTGCCAGTAGTCCCCAGTACACCGGGGAGCTGTTTTTT	CASSPQYTGELFF	TRBJ2-2	TRBV19	.	.
TGTGCCAGCAGCATAGATCAATCGTTTAACGAAGCTTTCTTT	CASSIDQSFNEAFF	TRBJ1-1	TRBV7-9	.	.
TGTGCCAGCAGGTCGGAGGCGGGCTCCTACAATGAGCAGTTCTTC	CASRSEAGSYNEQFF	TRBJ2-1	TRBV4-2	.	.
TGCGCCAGCAGCCCCGGACAGGGCATAGACACCGGGGAGCTGTTTTTT	CASSPGQGIDTGELFF	TRBJ2-2	TRBV4-1	TRBD1	many
TGTGCCAGCAGGGGGATAAGAAGTAGCGCGAACACCGGGGAGCTGTTTTTT	CASRGIRSSANTGELFF	TRBJ2-2	TRBV12-3/TRBV12-4	.	.
TGTGCCAGCAGTTTAAACACAGCGGCTAGCACAGATACGCAGTATTTT	CASSLNTAASTDTQYF	TRBJ2-3	TRBV27	.	many
TGTGCCAGCAGTGACTACAGGGAGTCTGGGCATGGCTACACCTTC	CASSDYRESGHGYTF	TRBJ1-2	TRBV6-1	.	.
TGTGCCAGCAGTGCCCGGGACAGGGGGTTCTACGAGCAGTACTTC	CASSARDRGFYEQYF	TRBJ2-7	TRBV27	TRBD1	few
TGCGCCAGCAGCTTCTGGGGAGCTTCGAACACCGGGGAGCTGTTTTTT	CASSFWGASNTGELFF	TRBJ2-2	TRBV5-1	.	.
TGCGCCAGCAGCCAAGGCCCTCGGTCGGATGAGCAGTTCTTC	CASSQGPRSDEQFF	TRBJ2-1	TRBV4-1	.	few
TGTGCCAGCAGTGAAGCCCGTCAGCTAGCGGGGGTTCTCACCTACGAGCAGTACTTC	CASSEARQLAGVLTYEQYF	TRBJ2-7	TRBV6-1	TRBD2	.
TGTGCCATCAGTGGGGTGGGCAATGAGCAGTTCTTC	CAISGVGNEQFF	TRBJ2-1	TRBV10-3	.	.
TGTGCCAGCAGTGAAGCGGTACCCCAAGAGACCCAGTACTTC	CASSEAVPQETQYF	TRBJ2-5	TRBV6-1	.	.
TGCAGTGTCATCGGGACAGGGGCCAGCACAGATACGCAGTATTTT	CSVIGTGASTDTQYF	TRBJ2-3	TRBV20-1	TRBD1	.
TGTGCCAGTAGCCTAGAAGGGGGGTACTCCTACAATGAGCAGTTCTTC	CASSLEGGYSYNEQFF	TRBJ2-1	TRBV6-1	.	many
TGTGCCAGCAGCAGACCCGCTAGCGGGGGCCCAGACCAAGAGACCCAGTACTTC	CASSRPASGGPDQETQYF	TRBJ2-5	TRBV7-6	TRBD2	few